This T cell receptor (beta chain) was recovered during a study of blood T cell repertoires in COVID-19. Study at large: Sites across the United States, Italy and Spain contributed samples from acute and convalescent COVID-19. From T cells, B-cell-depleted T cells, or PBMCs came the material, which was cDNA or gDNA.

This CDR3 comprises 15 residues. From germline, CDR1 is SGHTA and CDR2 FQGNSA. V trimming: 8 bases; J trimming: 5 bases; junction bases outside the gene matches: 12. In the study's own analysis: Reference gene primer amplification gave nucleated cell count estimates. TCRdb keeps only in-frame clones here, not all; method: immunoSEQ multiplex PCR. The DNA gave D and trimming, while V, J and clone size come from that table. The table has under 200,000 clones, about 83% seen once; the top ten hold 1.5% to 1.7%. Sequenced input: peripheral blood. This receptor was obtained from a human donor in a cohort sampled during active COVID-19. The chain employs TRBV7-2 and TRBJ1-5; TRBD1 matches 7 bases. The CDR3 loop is CASEAEGGGHQPQHF. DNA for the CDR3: TGTGCCAGCGAGGCCGAAGGGGGCGGACATCAGCCCCAGCATTTT.